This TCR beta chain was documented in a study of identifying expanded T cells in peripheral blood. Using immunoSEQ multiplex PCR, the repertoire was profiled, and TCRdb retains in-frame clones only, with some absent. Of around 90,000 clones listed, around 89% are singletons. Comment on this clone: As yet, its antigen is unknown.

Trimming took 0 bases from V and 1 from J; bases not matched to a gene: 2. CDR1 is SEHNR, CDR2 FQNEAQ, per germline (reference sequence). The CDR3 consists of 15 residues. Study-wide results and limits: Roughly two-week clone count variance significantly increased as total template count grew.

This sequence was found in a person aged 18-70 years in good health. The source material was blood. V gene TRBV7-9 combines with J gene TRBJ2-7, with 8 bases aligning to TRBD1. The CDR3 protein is CASSLAQGASYEQYF. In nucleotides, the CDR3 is TGTGCCAGCAGCTTAGCGCAGGGGGCGTCCTACGAGCAGTACTTC. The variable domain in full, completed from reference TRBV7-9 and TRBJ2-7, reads DTGVSQNPRHKITKRGQNVTFRCDPISEHNRLYWYRQTLGQGPEFLTYFQNEAQLEKSRLLSDRFSAERPKGSFSTLEIQRTEQGDSAMYLCASSLAQGASYEQYFGPGTRLTVT.